Given below is one T cell receptor beta chain in context. As yet, its antigen is unknown. This sample was included in a study of cytomegalovirus exposure and HLA in healthy donors. Study-level results: In an earlier analysis, in some 500 donors, most V segments appeared productive either ~90% or ~30% of the time. For most TCR sequences rarity was the rule, although some public TCRs occurred in many donors. More clonal expansion characterized HLA-associated TCR beta chains than equally common others in a later analysis.

V was clipped by 4 bases and J by 5 bases; unmatched bases: 8. CDR3 length: 16 amino acids. The germline V gene encodes CDR1 SEHNR and CDR2 FQNEAQ (reference sequence). This PCR relied on a set of 60 Vbeta primers and 13 Jbeta primers. Repertoires were generated with immunoSEQ multiplex PCR, while TCRdb's copy carries only in-frame clones and drops some. This repertoire shows 200,000 or so clones, 70% to 90% found once; its top ten account for 1.3%. Donors sampled were nominally healthy, though unrecorded immune exposures were likely. The receptor was isolated from a human donor in good health. The source material was PBMCs. V usage is TRBV7-9 and J usage is TRBJ1-4, with TRBD1 matching over 9 bases. CDR3 region: CASSSGQGRSNEKLFF. CDR3 nucleotides: TGTGCCAGCAGCTCCGGACAGGGGCGATCGAATGAAAAACTGTTTTTT.